One sample yielded the 28 T cell receptor beta chains listed below, sequenced in a study of T cells in Graves' hyperthyroidism and ophthalmopathy. There were TCR beta CDR3 regions amplified from RNA transcripts. The primer set for the first-round RT-PCR of the TCR CDR3 was HTBI. TCRdb used MiXCR to reprocess the multiplex PCR reads, holding one entry per CDR3 protein. This sample yields around 690,000 distinct CDR3 sequences, of which around a sixth are seen a single time; around 15% belongs to the top ten. The sequenced sample consisted of blood. The receptors were gathered from a man aged 50 or older with Graves' hyperthyroidism.

This clonotype was recorded at least ten times. This sequence joins TRBV6-1 and TRBJ1-5; D perhaps matches TRBD1 (6 bases). Trimming shortened V by 0 bases and J by 2 bases, and 14 bases separated the two germline ends. Per the germline V gene, CDR1 is MNHNS and CDR2 is SASEGT. This CDR3 comprises 17 residues. Written as DNA, the CDR3 is TGTGCCAGCAGTGAAGCAGGGGGGGCAGGGGGCAATCAGCCCCAGCATTTT. It encodes CASSEAGGAGGNQPQHF.

This clonotype has at least ten counts. The chain recombines TRBV6-2 or TRBV6-3 with TRBJ2-1; possible D gene TRBD2, 6 bases. The CDR3 extends over 12 amino acids. Trimming shortened V by 6 bases and J by 6 bases, and 9 bases separated the two germline ends. Germline assignment: CDR1 MNHEY and CDR2 SVGEGT. CDR3 amino acids: CASRTSFNEQFF. Here the CDR3 DNA reads TGTGCCAGCAGGACTAGTTTCAATGAGCAGTTCTTC.

This clonotype was seen a handful of times. This chain joins TRBV7-9 and TRBJ2-7, with no clear D. CDR3 size: 14 residues. Trimming cost V 1 base and J 2 bases, with 9 bases left between them. Germline V lookup: CDR1 SEHNR, CDR2 FQNEAQ (reference sequence). For the CDR3, the DNA is TGTGCCAGCAGCTTAGGGGTCGAACCCTACGAGCAGTACTTC. Its translation: CASSLGVEPYEQYF.

The chain uses TRBV30 and TRBJ2-6; no clear D. Germline V CDR1 and CDR2: GTSNPN, SVGIG (reference sequence). Trimming removed 3 bases at V and 0 bases at J, with 15 bases between. The CDR3 sequence is 17 residues long. CDR3 in amino acids: CAWRIPGGASGANVLTF. CDR3 nucleotides: TGTGCCTGGAGAATCCCCGGTGGAGCCTCTGGGGCCAACGTCCTGACTTTC.

This clonotype has ten or more counts. V usage is TRBV11-2 and J usage is TRBJ2-3; no definite D call. Germline CDR1 SGHAT, CDR2 FQNNGV. The CDR3 has 12 amino acids. Trimming removed 4 bases from V and 5 bases from J, with 7 bases in between. CDR3 in DNA: TGTGCCAGCAGCTCCCCGGAAGATACGCAGTATTTT. Its protein is CASSSPEDTQYF.

The V and J genes are TRBV30 and TRBJ2-4; D is unresolved. CDR3 length: 17 residues. CDR1 and CDR2 (germline): GTSNPN, SVGIG (reference sequence). V lost 4 bases and J 0 bases, leaving 19 bases between the germline ends. CDR3 nucleotide sequence: TGTGCCTGGACCGGCGGTAGCACCCTTATAGCCAAAAACATTCAGTACTTC. Translating gives CAWTGGSTLIAKNIQYF.

Comment on this clonotype: Since a much larger clone is just one base distant, this may be a read error. This chain links TRBV12-3 or TRBV12-4 with TRBJ1-2, with D maybe TRBD1 (5 bases). This CDR3 region has 14 residues. The CDR3 coding sequence is TGTGCCAGCAGTTTACAGGGTAGTGGCTATAGCTACACCTTC. It specifies CASSLQGSGYSYTF.

In this sample, this clonotype turned up many times. V gene TRBV2 combines with J gene TRBJ2-6; D remains ambiguous. This CDR3 has 14 residues. The V end lost 3 bases, the J end lost 1 base, and 4 bases lay between the germline ends. Germline V gene lookup returns CDR1 SNHLY and CDR2 FYNNEI. CDR3 coding DNA: TGTGCCAGCAGTGACCCTTCTGGGGCCAACGTCCTGACTTTC. Translation gives CASSDPSGANVLTF.

This clonotype was recorded a few times. The CDR3 coding sequence is TGTGCCAGCAGTACCCTCGACAGATCGAACACCGGGGAGCTGTTTTTT. Protein product: CASSTLDRSNTGELFF. The chain carries TRBV27 and TRBJ2-2; TRBD1 is a possible D gene (5 bases). The CDR3 totals 16 residues. Looked up from germline, CDR1 is MNHEY and CDR2 is SMNVEV (reference sequence). V lost 5 bases, J lost 0 bases, and 13 bases lay in between.

V gene TRBV25-1 combines with J gene TRBJ2-1; 11 bases map to TRBD1. CDR1 and CDR2 from the germline V gene are MGHDK and SYGVNS. Germline trimming cut 6 bases from V and 9 bases from J; bases unmatched to any gene: 7. The CDR3 contains 14 residues. CDR3 amino acids: CASRGQGGKTEQFF. In DNA form, the CDR3 reads TGTGCCAGCAGGGGACAGGGGGGAAAGACTGAGCAGTTCTTC.

Comments on this clonotype: This may arise from a read error, as a much more abundant clone is one base away. This likely comes from a read error, as the CDR3 has no conserved phenylalanine or tryptophan at its end. The chain has TRBV27 and TRBJ1-1, with no clear D. The CDR3 is 13 residues long. V lost 3 bases, J lost 3 bases, and 8 bases lay in between. Germline-derived CDR1 and CDR2 are MNHEY and SMNVEV (reference sequence). CDR3 region: CASSFLGDTEAFL. DNA for the CDR3: TGTGCCAGCAGTTTCCTCGGGGACACTGAAGCTTTCCTT.

This clonotype was seen a few times. The chain combines TRBV30 with TRBJ1-1; the D is unclear. V shed 5 bases and J shed 0 bases, with 4 bases lying between them. The CDR3 contains 11 residues. Germline assignment: CDR1 GTSNPN and CDR2 SVGIG (reference sequence). CDR3 sequence: CAWVMNTEAFF. CDR3 sequence (DNA): TGTGCCTGGGTTATGAACACTGAAGCTTTCTTT.

CDR3 loop: CASNRVLRTVNSPLHF. As DNA, the CDR3 is TGTGCCAGTAATCGTGTCCTCAGGACGGTGAATTCACCCCTCCACTTT. The gene calls are TRBV19 and TRBJ1-6; no firm D call. The germline V and J ends were trimmed by 7 bases and 7 bases, with 20 bases remaining between them. Germline V gives CDR1 LNHDA, CDR2 SQIVND (reference sequence). This CDR3 is built from 16 residues.

In its sample, this clonotype was seen many times. The V and J genes are TRBV12-3 or TRBV12-4 and TRBJ2-5; D is unclear. V dropped 2 bases and J dropped 1 base, with 17 bases sitting between them. The CDR3 extends over 17 amino acids. CDR3 coding DNA: TGTGCCAGCAGTTTATACCCCCGGCCCGGTACCCAAGAGACCCAGTACTTC. This codes for CASSLYPRPGTQETQYF.

This chain connects TRBV29-1 to TRBJ2-7; 14 positions agree with TRBD2. CDR3 length: 15 amino acids. CDR1 and CDR2 from the germline V gene are SQVTM and ANQGSEA. V gave up 0 bases and J gave up 3 bases; unmatched junction bases: 1. CDR3: CSVEDGLAGGYEQYF. CDR3 sequence (DNA): TGCAGCGTTGAAGATGGACTAGCGGGAGGCTACGAGCAGTACTTC.

This clonotype was observed many times. The V and J genes are TRBV12-3 or TRBV12-4 and TRBJ1-1, with a possible D match to TRBD1 (5 bases). V lost 6 bases to trimming and J lost 0 bases, with 8 bases between them. The CDR3 runs 13 residues. CDR3 in DNA: TGTGCCAGCAGGCTCAGGGTGAACACTGAAGCTTTCTTT. Its translation: CASRLRVNTEAFF.

This clonotype was counted ten times or more. V and J are TRBV20-1 and TRBJ2-5; maybe TRBD2 (6 bases). The CDR3 spans 13 residues. Per germline, CDR1 DFQATT and CDR2 SNEGSKA (reference sequence). V lost 2 bases and J lost 2, with 9 bases in between. CDR3 nucleotides: TGCAGTGCTAGATTCGGGGGACAAGAGACCCAGTACTTC. This gives the protein CSARFGGQETQYF.

There are a few counts of this clonotype. The chain carries TRBV30 and TRBJ2-7, with TRBD1 identical over 8 bases. Trimming cost V 3 bases and J 0 bases; bases outside gene matches: 10. Germline V CDR1 and CDR2: GTSNPN, SVGIG (reference sequence). This CDR3 contains 16 residues. The CDR3 loop reads CAWSPSGTGLSYEQYF. The CDR3, as DNA: TGTGCCTGGAGCCCGTCCGGGACAGGACTCTCCTACGAGCAGTACTTC.

Ten or more counts support this clonotype. This chain connects TRBV4-2 to TRBJ2-7; D is uncertain. The CDR3 is made up of 16 amino acids. V lost 0 bases and J 2 bases, leaving 14 bases between the germline ends. The germline V gene has CDR1 LGHNA and CDR2 YNFKEQ. CDR3 sequence: CASSQDISASPYEQYF. The CDR3 DNA reads as TGTGCCAGCAGCCAAGATATATCGGCCTCCCCCTACGAGCAGTACTTC.

This clonotype was recorded many times. The CDR3 loop is CATSYGTPVSYEQYF. The DNA of the CDR3 is TGTGCCACCAGCTATGGGACACCCGTCTCCTACGAGCAGTACTTC. The chain has TRBV15 and TRBJ2-7, with D tentatively TRBD1 (6 bases). CDR1 is LNHNV and CDR2 is YYDKDF in the germline V gene (reference sequence). Trimming pared 5 bases from V and 0 bases from J, leaving 14 bases between. CDR3 length: 15 amino acids.

This clonotype has at least ten counts. The chain employs TRBV11-2 and TRBJ2-6; TRBD1 matches 8 bases. Germline V gene data show CDR1 as SGHAT and CDR2 as FQNNGV. The CDR3 extends over 18 amino acids. V lost 5 bases to trimming and J lost 4 bases; unmatched junction nucleotides: 13. This chain's CDR3 is CASSGQGVSARGANVLTF. The CDR3 DNA follows: TGTGCCAGCAGCGGACAGGGTGTATCCGCGCGGGGGGCCAACGTCCTGACTTTC.

This clonotype was seen only a few times. This sequence joins TRBV3-1 and TRBJ2-1; D may be TRBD2 (6 bases). The CDR3 consists of 15 residues. CDR1 and CDR2 (germline): LGHDT, YNNKEL (reference sequence). Trimming removed 6 bases from V and 7 bases from J, with 19 bases in between. The chain's CDR3 is CASRPSGRNRNEQFF. Written as DNA, the CDR3 is TGTGCCAGCAGACCCAGCGGGCGTAACAGGAATGAGCAGTTCTTC.

This clonotype appeared many times. The V call is TRBV9, the J call TRBJ2-5; 10 bases line up with TRBD1. The CDR3 is 17 amino acids. The V gene end was trimmed by 4 bases and the J gene end by 1 base; junction bases not matched to a gene: 10. The germline V gene has CDR1 SGDLS and CDR2 YYNGEE. As DNA, the CDR3 is TGTGCCAGCAGCAGGACAGGGGGGGGAGGGGGCCAAGAGACCCAGTACTTC. Translated: CASSRTGGGGGQETQYF.

There are many counts of this clonotype. The chain links TRBV6-2 or TRBV6-3 to TRBJ1-2; D uncertain. CDR3 length equals 11 residues. Germline V gene data show CDR1 as MNHEY and CDR2 as SVGEGT. Trimming removed 6 bases at V and 7 bases at J, with 9 bases between. CDR3: CASSGMSGYTF. CDR3 DNA sequence: TGTGCCAGCAGCGGGATGAGTGGCTACACCTTC.

This clonotype showed up many times. The CDR3 DNA follows: TGTGCCAGCAGCTTGGGACAGCCCATTGGTGAAGCTTTCTTT. It encodes CASSLGQPIGEAFF. The gene calls are TRBV13 and TRBJ1-1; the match to TRBD1 covers 7 bases. The CDR3 contains 14 residues. The junction had 8 bases not matched to a gene; V was cut back by 3 bases and J by 7 bases. Per germline, CDR1 PRHDT and CDR2 FYEKMQ (reference sequence).

This clonotype was seen a few times. This chain uses TRBV9 with TRBJ2-7, with D perhaps matching TRBD1 or TRBD2 (6 bases each). V was clipped by 0 bases and J by 3 bases, with 16 bases between them. CDR3 size: 16 residues. Germline CDR1 reads SGDLS; CDR2 reads YYNGEE. DNA of the CDR3: TGTGCCAGCAGCGTAGAGGGGGGAATGCAGGTCTACGAGCAGTACTTC. Residues: CASSVEGGMQVYEQYF.

This clonotype was seen more than once but under ten times. The chain combines TRBV5-5 with TRBJ2-7; 8 nucleotides line up with TRBD1. Germline V lookup: CDR1 SGHKS, CDR2 YYEKEE (reference sequence). Trimming took 0 bases from V and 7 from J; bases not matched to a gene: 6. The CDR3 length is 14 residues. CDR3 nucleotides: TGTGCCAGCAGCTTGGAGGCAGGGGGCTTTGAGCAGTACTTC. As protein: CASSLEAGGFEQYF.

The chain uses TRBV20-1 and TRBJ1-1; maybe TRBD1 (5 bases). The CDR3 consists of 12 residues. V lost 7 bases and J lost 3, with 12 bases in between. Germline V gene lookup returns CDR1 DFQATT and CDR2 SNEGSKA (reference sequence). The CDR3 loop reads CSVWAGDTEAFF. The CDR3 DNA reads as TGCAGTGTATGGGCGGGGGACACTGAAGCTTTCTTT.